This T cell receptor (beta chain) emerged from a study of T-cell memory formation after mild COVID-19. TCRdb called the 5' RACE reads again in MiXCR, with one record for every CDR3 protein. The sample records 400,000 or so distinct CDR3 sequences, around 19% being singletons. This clonotype was counted a few times. Its target is not known. Study conclusions and caveats: Contracting clones from day 15 to 85 had balanced CD4/CD8; later expanders favoured CD4+. Within pre-infection memory, some responding clones were found, suggesting cross-reactive memory joined.

The CDR3 loop spans 16 amino acids. With 7 bases removed from V and 5 bases from J, the gap between germline ends came to 22 bases. In germline, CDR1 is SEHNR, CDR2 FQNEAQ (reference sequence). This chain connects TRBV7-9 to TRBJ2-3; D might be TRBD2 (5 bases). The clonotype comes from an adult woman who had mild COVID-19 (a few samples of this study predate the infection). Cell type and time point are not known. Sequencing was done on a sample of PBMCs or a T cell subset sorted from them (not recorded which). The CDR3 DNA reads TGTGCCAGCACCCGCGGTATAGCTAGCTTGCTAGATACGCAGTATTTT. Its protein product is CASTRGIASLLDTQYF. Full variable domain (rest looked up from reference TRBV7-9 and TRBJ2-3): DTGVSQNPRHKITKRGQNVTFRCDPISEHNRLYWYRQTLGQGPEFLTYFQNEAQLEKSRLLSDRFSAERPKGSFSTLEIQRTEQGDSAMYLCASTRGIASLLDTQYFGPGTRLTVL.